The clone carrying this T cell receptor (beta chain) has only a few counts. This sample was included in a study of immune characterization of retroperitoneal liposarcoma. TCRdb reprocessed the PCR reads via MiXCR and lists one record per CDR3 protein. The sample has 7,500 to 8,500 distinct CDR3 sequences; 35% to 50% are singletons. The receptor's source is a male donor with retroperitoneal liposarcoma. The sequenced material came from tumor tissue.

Written as DNA, the CDR3 is TGTGCCAGCAGCCCATCACGGAGCACAGATACGCAGTATTTT. Protein: CASSPSRSTDTQYF. This chain uses TRBV11-3 with TRBJ2-3; D gene ambiguous. Trimming removed 5 bases at V and 0 bases at J, with 9 bases between. This CDR3 has 14 amino acids. The germline gives CDR1 SGHNT, CDR2 YENEEA.